This entry describes one T cell receptor beta chain. These data are taken from a study of blood T cell repertoires in COVID-19. Authors' data handling: Amplifying reference gene primers gave estimates of nucleated cell counts. Clones were read by immunoSEQ multiplex PCR, and TCRdb kept only the in-frame ones, dropping some. V, J and clone size are taken as reported in that table, and D and trimming were inferred from the DNA itself. The table shows approximately 180,000 clones, with nearly 80% occurring only once. Germline V gene data show CDR1 as LGHDT and CDR2 as YNNKEL (reference sequence). The CDR3 is 16 amino acids. V was clipped by 3 bases and J by 3 bases; unmatched bases: 7.

Sequenced sample: peripheral blood. The chain carries TRBV3-1 (or the pseudogene TRBV3-2) and TRBJ2-7, with 11 bases that match TRBD2. The source is a woman between 70 and 85 years old with acute or convalescent COVID-19. The CDR3 nucleotides are TGTGCCAGCAGCCACGCGAGCCTAGCGGGAGGCTACGAGCAGTACTTC. Its translation is CASSHASLAGGYEQYF.